This T cell receptor (beta chain) comes out of a study of blood T cell repertoires in COVID-19. Across the study: Specimens from acute and convalescent COVID-19 originated in the United States, Italy and Spain.

This CDR3 comprises 14 residues. V was shortened by 4 bases and J by 4 bases, with 13 bases between the two germline ends. Germline lookup yields CDR1 SGHRS and CDR2 YFSETQ. Original analysis: Amplifying reference gene primers gave estimates of nucleated cell counts. Clones were sequenced by immunoSEQ multiplex PCR, and TCRdb holds only the in-frame ones, with some missing. The V and J calls and clone size are taken from that table; D and trimming were inferred from the DNA. This sample has about 120,000 clones, with about 87% found just once. The chain uses TRBV5-1 and TRBJ2-3; perhaps TRBD1 as D (6 bases). Sequencing input: peripheral blood. The clonotype originates from a woman aged 70-85 years with acute or convalescent COVID-19. The CDR3 coding sequence is TGCGCCAGCAGCCAACAGGGAGATGCAGATACGCAGTATTTT. Encoded protein: CASSQQGDADTQYF.